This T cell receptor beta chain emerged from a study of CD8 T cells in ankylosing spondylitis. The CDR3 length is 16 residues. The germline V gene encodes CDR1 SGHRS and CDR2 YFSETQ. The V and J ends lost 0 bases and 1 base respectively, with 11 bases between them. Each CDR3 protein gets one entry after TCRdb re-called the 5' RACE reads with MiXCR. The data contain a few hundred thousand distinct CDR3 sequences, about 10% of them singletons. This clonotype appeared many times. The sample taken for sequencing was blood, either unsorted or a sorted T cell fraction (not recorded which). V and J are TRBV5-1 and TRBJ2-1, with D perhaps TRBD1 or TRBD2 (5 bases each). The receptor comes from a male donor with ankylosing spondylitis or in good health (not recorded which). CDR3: CASSLAGLGSYNEQFF. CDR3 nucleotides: TGCGCCAGCAGCTTGGCGGGGCTAGGGTCCTACAATGAGCAGTTCTTC.